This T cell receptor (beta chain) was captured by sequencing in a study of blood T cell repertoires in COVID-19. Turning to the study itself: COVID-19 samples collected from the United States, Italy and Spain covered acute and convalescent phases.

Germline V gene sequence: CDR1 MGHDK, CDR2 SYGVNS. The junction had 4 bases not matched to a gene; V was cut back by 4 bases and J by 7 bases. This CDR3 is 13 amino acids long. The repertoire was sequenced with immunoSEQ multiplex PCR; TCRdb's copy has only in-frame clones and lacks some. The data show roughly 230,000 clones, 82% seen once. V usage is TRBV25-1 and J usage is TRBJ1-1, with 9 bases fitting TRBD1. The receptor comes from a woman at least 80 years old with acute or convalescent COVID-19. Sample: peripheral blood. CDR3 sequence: CASSADRGDEAFF. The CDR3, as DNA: TGTGCCAGCAGTGCGGACAGGGGCGATGAAGCTTTCTTT.